This T cell receptor (beta chain) was sequenced for a study of blood T cell repertoires in COVID-19. Sequencing used immunoSEQ multiplex PCR; TCRdb keeps in-frame clones, though not all of them. The table records 150,000 to 200,000 clones, roughly 87% of them present only once. The sequenced sample consisted of peripheral blood. The TCR comes from a man aged 55 to 70 with active or convalescent COVID-19.

DNA of the CDR3: TGTGCCAGCTCGCGAACCCTCGGGACAGACAGCTCCTACAATGAGCAGTTCTTC. Translated: CASSRTLGTDSSYNEQFF. The rearrangement links TRBV18 to TRBJ2-1; 7 nucleotides match TRBD1. The V and J ends lost 6 bases and 0 bases, in that order; junction bases with no gene match: 14. Germline assignment: CDR1 KGHSH and CDR2 LQKENI. The CDR3 runs 18 residues.